The 17 T cell receptor beta chains below were found in one sample sequenced in a study of shared clonotypes between healthy human individuals. Assay: immunoSEQ multiplex PCR; the TCRdb copy retains only in-frame clones and omits some. The data show over 95,000 clones, around 68% seen once. The sample taken for sequencing was memory CD8+ T cells sorted from blood. Subset indicated: CD45RO+ cells pooled with CCR7-negative TemRA cells. The receptors were gathered from a woman in her twenties or thirties in good health.

The rearrangement joins TRBV28 to TRBJ1-5, with D perhaps TRBD1 (5 bases). V lost 7 bases and J 3 bases, leaving 10 bases between the germline ends. The CDR3 covers 13 residues. Germline V gene data show CDR1 as MDHEN and CDR2 as SYDVKM. The CDR3 DNA sequence: TGTGCCAGCAACCGGGACCCCAATCAGCCCCAGCATTTT. Translation gives CASNRDPNQPQHF.

The chain has TRBV2 and TRBJ2-7; 9 bases map to TRBD2. The germline V gene encodes CDR1 SNHLY and CDR2 FYNNEI. The CDR3 spans 15 residues. V lost 6 bases and J lost 2; bases outside the gene matches: 8. The CDR3 is CASRHRTSETYEQYF. Here the CDR3 DNA reads TGTGCCAGCAGACATAGGACTAGCGAGACCTACGAGCAGTACTTC.

This chain's CDR3 is CASSLGLAGGEFF. The CDR3, as DNA: TGTGCCAGCAGCTTAGGACTAGCGGGAGGGGAGTTCTTC. This rearrangement joins TRBV7-2 to TRBJ2-1; 14 nucleotides match TRBD2. The germline gives CDR1 SGHTA, CDR2 FQGNSA. The CDR3 sequence is 13 residues long. Losses at the gene ends were 1 base for V and 14 bases for J; bases not matched to a gene: 1. The complete variable domain, with remaining parts taken from reference TRBV7-2 and TRBJ2-1, reads GAGVSQSPSNKVTEKGKDVELRCDPISGHTALYWYRQSLGQGLEFLIYFQGNSAPDKSGLPSDRFSAERTGGSVSTLTIQRTQQEDSAVYLCASSLGLAGGEFFGPGTRLTVL.

V usage is TRBV7-9 and J usage is TRBJ2-2, with D unclear. V lost 7 bases, J lost 1 base, and 4 bases lay in between. The CDR3 is made up of 12 amino acids. The germline gives CDR1 SEHNR, CDR2 FQNEAQ (reference sequence). CDR3: CASTGNTGELFF. In nucleotides, the CDR3 is TGTGCCAGCACAGGGAACACCGGGGAGCTGTTTTTT.

This chain joins TRBV18 and TRBJ2-2; the match to TRBD1 covers 8 bases. The CDR3 contains 17 residues. Trimming cost V 3 bases and J 1 base; bases outside gene matches: 7. Germline loops: CDR1 KGHSH, CDR2 LQKENI. CDR3 region: CASSPPQGARNTGELFF. The CDR3 nucleotides are TGTGCCAGCTCACCGCCGCAGGGGGCTCGGAACACCGGGGAGCTGTTTTTT.

The sample holds a few counts of this clone. The V call is TRBV9, the J call TRBJ1-1; D unclear. The CDR3 is 14 residues long. CDR1 is SGDLS, CDR2 YYNGEE, per germline. The V and J ends lost 0 bases and 2 bases respectively, with 8 bases between them. CDR3 protein: CASSVEIFNTEAFF. CDR3 DNA: TGTGCCAGCAGCGTAGAGATTTTTAACACTGAAGCTTTCTTT.

The CDR3 sequence is CSVEGTSGRAPDTQYF. Written as DNA, the CDR3 is TGCAGCGTTGAAGGGACTAGCGGGAGGGCCCCAGATACGCAGTATTTT. The gene calls are TRBV29-1 and TRBJ2-3; TRBD2 matches 15 bases. Germline CDR1 and CDR2: SQVTM and ANQGSEA. The CDR3 is 16 residues long. V lost 1 base and J lost 4; bases outside the gene matches: 3.

On this clone itself: Distinct nucleotide sequences in the sample also encode this CDR3. This rearrangement joins TRBV7-9 to TRBJ2-7; perhaps D is TRBD1 or TRBD2 (5 bases each). Germline CDR1 SEHNR, CDR2 FQNEAQ (reference sequence). The CDR3 loop spans 13 amino acids. Trimming cost V 4 bases and J 3 bases, with 10 bases left between them. CDR3 sequence: CASSSGPNYEQYF. The CDR3, as DNA: TGTGCCAGCAGCTCGGGACCAAACTACGAGCAGTACTTC.

This chain uses TRBV5-1 with TRBJ2-1; 11 bases are shared with TRBD2. V lost 4 bases to trimming and J lost 5 bases; unmatched junction nucleotides: 8. CDR3 length equals 16 residues. Germline values: CDR1 SGHRS, CDR2 YFSETQ. CDR3: CASSEAASGRNNEQFF. The CDR3 DNA sequence: TGCGCCAGCAGCGAGGCGGCTAGCGGGAGGAACAATGAGCAGTTCTTC.

J is TRBJ1-2 and V is TRBV19; maybe TRBD1 (5 bases). V was clipped by 3 bases and J by 6 bases, with 20 bases between them. The germline V gene has CDR1 LNHDA and CDR2 SQIVND (reference sequence). This CDR3 region has 16 residues. The CDR3 nucleotides are TGTGCCAGTAGTATTTGGCAGGGTCAAATCGAAGATGGCTACACCTTC. It encodes CASSIWQGQIEDGYTF. Using reference TRBV19 and TRBJ1-2 for the parts outside the CDR3, the full variable domain is DGGITQSPKYLFRKEGQNVTLSCEQNLNHDAMYWYRQDPGQGLRLIYYSQIVNDFQKGDIAEGYSVSREKKESFPLTVTSAQKNPTAFYLCASSIWQGQIEDGYTFGSGTRLTVV.

The V and J genes are TRBV6-1 and TRBJ1-3, with TRBD1 matching over 7 bases. CDR1 and CDR2 (germline): MNHNS, SASEGT. Germline trimming cut 4 bases from V and 7 bases from J; bases unmatched to any gene: 7. CDR3 length: 14 amino acids. The CDR3 coding sequence is TGTGCCAGCAGTGTGGGGACAGATAGTAACACCATATATTTT. Its translation is CASSVGTDSNTIYF.

The V gene is TRBV14, the J gene TRBJ2-2; D call uncertain. The germline gives CDR1 SGHDN, CDR2 FVKESK. There are 15 residues in the CDR3. Trimming left V 4 bases short and J 7 bases short, with 16 bases between. CDR3 residues: CASSPPTKKGGELFF. In DNA form, the CDR3 reads TGTGCCAGCAGCCCCCCAACTAAAAAGGGCGGGGAGCTGTTTTTT.

The chain's CDR3 is CASSPVVSYEQYF. DNA of the CDR3: TGTGCCAGTAGTCCGGTTGTCTCCTACGAGCAGTACTTC. The chain combines TRBV19 with TRBJ2-7; D not resolved. V lost 5 bases, J lost 0 bases, and 8 bases lay in between. The germline V gene encodes CDR1 LNHDA and CDR2 SQIVND (reference sequence). This CDR3 has 13 residues.

This chain connects TRBV7-2 to TRBJ2-1, with TRBD1 matching over 7 bases. The length of the CDR3 is 13 residues. Germline loops: CDR1 SGHTA, CDR2 FQGNSA. The V and J ends lost 4 bases and 7 bases, in that order; junction bases with no gene match: 4. Written as DNA, the CDR3 is TGTGCCAGCAGCTCAACAGGGGATAATGAGCAGTTCTTC. Translation: CASSSTGDNEQFF.

Many counts were recorded for this clone. The sample contains more than one DNA sequence encoding this CDR3. The CDR3 protein is CASSNPSGGEPNYGYTF. The CDR3 DNA sequence: TGTGCCAGCAGCAACCCCTCGGGGGGGGAACCTAACTATGGCTACACCTTC. The chain recombines TRBV7-2 with TRBJ1-2; D is possibly TRBD1 (5 bases). The germline V and J ends were trimmed by 5 bases and 0 bases, with 19 bases remaining between them. The CDR3 covers 17 residues. In germline, CDR1 is SGHTA, CDR2 FQGNSA.

The gene calls are TRBV28 and TRBJ2-7; no reliable D call. CDR3 length equals 13 residues. Germline V CDR1 and CDR2: MDHEN, SYDVKM. Trimming took 6 bases from V and 2 from J, leaving 11 bases between them. The CDR3 region is CASSPRWAYEQYF. CDR3 bases: TGTGCCAGCAGCCCTAGGTGGGCCTACGAGCAGTACTTC.

This clone was seen at least ten times. J is TRBJ2-1 and V is TRBV25-1; tentative D call: TRBD2 (5 bases). The CDR3 loop spans 14 amino acids. V shed 2 bases and J shed 8 bases, with 13 bases lying between them. Germline values: CDR1 MGHDK, CDR2 SYGVNS. The CDR3 protein is CASSEAGNLHEQFF. DNA of the CDR3: TGTGCCAGCAGTGAAGCCGGGAACTTGCATGAGCAGTTCTTC.